The rows below give T cell receptor beta chains drawn from one sample of a study of T cell repertoires in cytomegalovirus infection. TCRdb called the reads again in MiXCR, with one record for every CDR3 protein. Among about 250,000 distinct CDR3 sequences listed, approximately 7% were seen once. Sequenced: PBMCs. All receptors come from a human donor in good health (CMV status not recorded). Some clones in this sample may be carry-over from other donors' samples. Both conserved end residues are part of each CDR3. Each record gives: clone size, V gene, D gene, J gene, CDR3 protein, CDR3 DNA. The D gene is left open where the match is weak. Expanded clones get a size class; other rows say once, few or many, or leave the size out.

abundance: many; v_gene: TRBV7-9; d_gene: TRBD1; j_gene: TRBJ2-5; CDR3aa: CASSLALQGVRQETQYF; CDR3nt: TGTGCCAGCAGCTTAGCGCTACAGGGGGTTAGACAAGAGACCCAGTACTTC
abundance: many; v_gene: TRBV2; d_gene: -; j_gene: TRBJ1-5; CDR3aa: CASSEAVGLRNQPQHF; CDR3nt: TGTGCCAGCAGTGAAGCAGTGGGTCTGCGAAATCAGCCCCAGCATTTT
abundance: many; v_gene: TRBV15; d_gene: -; j_gene: TRBJ2-5; CDR3aa: CATSRFRETQYF; CDR3nt: TGTGCCACCAGCAGATTCCGGGAGACCCAGTACTTC
abundance: many; v_gene: TRBV6-5; d_gene: -; j_gene: TRBJ1-5; CDR3aa: CASSYQEGQPQHF; CDR3nt: TGTGCCAGCAGTTACCAGGAGGGACAGCCCCAGCATTTT
abundance: few; v_gene: TRBV5-1; d_gene: -; j_gene: TRBJ2-1; CDR3aa: CASSPTVGGEQFF; CDR3nt: TGCGCCAGCAGCCCTACGGTCGGCGGTGAGCAGTTCTTC
abundance: many; v_gene: TRBV5-1; d_gene: -; j_gene: TRBJ2-7; CDR3aa: CASSLDLPGAERYYEQYF; CDR3nt: TGCGCCAGCAGCTTAGACCTACCCGGGGCTGAACGTTACTACGAGCAGTACTTC
abundance: many; v_gene: TRBV7-9; d_gene: TRBD2; j_gene: TRBJ2-3; CDR3aa: CASSLRGGLAVDTQYF; CDR3nt: TGTGCCAGCAGCCTCCGAGGGGGACTAGCTGTCGATACGCAGTATTTT
abundance: many; v_gene: TRBV2; d_gene: -; j_gene: TRBJ1-2; CDR3aa: CASSGPGLYGYTF; CDR3nt: TGTGCCAGCAGCGGCCCAGGGTTATACGGCTACACCTTC
abundance: many; v_gene: TRBV20-1; d_gene: -; j_gene: TRBJ2-7; CDR3aa: CSASGDGAQAYEQYF; CDR3nt: TGCAGTGCTAGCGGAGACGGGGCTCAGGCCTACGAGCAGTACTTC
abundance: many; v_gene: TRBV7-2; d_gene: -; j_gene: TRBJ1-2; CDR3aa: CASSLEPGHVYGYTF; CDR3nt: TGTGCCAGCAGCTTAGAACCCGGGCATGTCTATGGCTACACCTTC
abundance: many; v_gene: TRBV7-2; d_gene: TRBD1; j_gene: TRBJ1-6; CDR3aa: CASSSTGSSYNSPLHF; CDR3nt: TGTGCCAGCAGCTCGACAGGGAGCTCCTATAATTCACCCCTCCACTTT
abundance: many; v_gene: TRBV29-1; d_gene: TRBD1; j_gene: TRBJ2-1; CDR3aa: CSVDGRGRLNEQFF; CDR3nt: TGCAGCGTTGACGGCAGGGGGCGATTAAATGAGCAGTTCTTC
abundance: many; v_gene: TRBV28; d_gene: -; j_gene: TRBJ2-7; CDR3aa: CASSFVRRDYEQYF; CDR3nt: TGTGCCAGCAGTTTTGTACGGAGAGACTACGAGCAGTACTTC
abundance: many; v_gene: TRBV7-8; d_gene: TRBD1; j_gene: TRBJ2-5; CDR3aa: CASSLVGRGRETQYF; CDR3nt: TGTGCCAGCAGCTTAGTCGGCAGGGGGCGAGAGACCCAGTACTTC
abundance: -; v_gene: TRBV29-1; d_gene: -; j_gene: TRBJ1-2; CDR3aa: CSVWQDYGYTF; CDR3nt: TGCAGCGTTTGGCAAGATTATGGCTACACCTTC
abundance: many; v_gene: TRBV20-1; d_gene: -; j_gene: TRBJ2-3; CDR3aa: CSARNIRGADTQYF; CDR3nt: TGCAGTGCTAGAAATATTAGGGGAGCGGATACGCAGTATTTT
abundance: many; v_gene: TRBV20-1; d_gene: TRBD1; j_gene: TRBJ2-5; CDR3aa: CSANSEGTGQETQYF; CDR3nt: TGCAGTGCTAACTCAGAAGGGACAGGGCAAGAGACCCAGTACTTC
abundance: few; v_gene: TRBV5-4; d_gene: -; j_gene: TRBJ1-6; CDR3aa: CASSLAPVYDDSPLHF; CDR3nt: TGTGCCAGCAGCTTGGCCCCGGTATATGACGATTCACCCCTCCACTTT
abundance: -; v_gene: TRBV4-2; d_gene: -; j_gene: TRBJ1-1; CDR3aa: CASRKVEGTTNTEAFF; CDR3nt: TGTGCCAGCCGAAAAGTTGAGGGCACGACGAACACTGAAGCTTTCTTT
abundance: many; v_gene: TRBV6-6; d_gene: -; j_gene: TRBJ1-3; CDR3aa: CASSYEGVSGNTIYF; CDR3nt: TGTGCCAGCAGTTACGAGGGGGTCTCTGGAAACACCATATATTTT
abundance: many; v_gene: TRBV7-8; d_gene: -; j_gene: TRBJ1-2; CDR3aa: CASSSPPEGLHNYGYTF; CDR3nt: TGTGCCAGCAGCTCACCTCCGGAGGGCCTTCACAACTATGGCTACACCTTC
abundance: many; v_gene: TRBV20-1; d_gene: -; j_gene: TRBJ1-1; CDR3aa: CSARGGETEAFF; CDR3nt: TGCAGTGCTAGAGGGGGGGAAACTGAAGCTTTCTTT
abundance: many; v_gene: TRBV6-5; d_gene: TRBD1; j_gene: TRBJ2-2; CDR3aa: CASSYGQGAPTGELFF; CDR3nt: TGTGCCAGCAGTTACGGGCAGGGGGCGCCCACCGGGGAGCTGTTTTTT
abundance: few; v_gene: TRBV6-6; d_gene: -; j_gene: TRBJ1-5; CDR3aa: CASSYDIDQPQHF; CDR3nt: TGTGCCAGCAGTTACGACATTGATCAGCCCCAGCATTTT
abundance: many; v_gene: TRBV5-6; d_gene: -; j_gene: TRBJ1-5; CDR3aa: CASSLRGARGQPQHF; CDR3nt: TGTGCCAGCAGCTTGCGGGGGGCGCGGGGTCAGCCCCAGCATTTT
abundance: many; v_gene: TRBV12-5; d_gene: TRBD1; j_gene: TRBJ1-5; CDR3aa: CASGLGTGGNQPQHF; CDR3nt: TGTGCTAGTGGTTTGGGGACAGGGGGCAATCAGCCCCAGCATTTT
abundance: many; v_gene: TRBV12-3/TRBV12-4; d_gene: -; j_gene: TRBJ2-1; CDR3aa: CASRGSGDRVDEQFF; CDR3nt: TGTGCCAGCAGGGGTTCGGGGGATCGGGTTGATGAGCAGTTCTTC